Described below is a single T cell receptor (beta chain) sequence and its context. Seattle patient enrollment occurred during active infection, with longitudinal follow-up thereafter. This sample stems from a study of blood T cell repertoires in COVID-19. Study in general: Sources were T cells, B-cell-depleted T cells, or PBMCs; the material itself was cDNA or gDNA.

Original methodology: Using reference gene primer amplification, nucleated cell counts were estimated. Some clones are missing from TCRdb's copy, which holds only in-frame ones; the method was immunoSEQ multiplex PCR. V and J calls and clone size are those listed in that table; D and trimming were worked out from the DNA. This table holds 200,000 to 300,000 clones, 88% found once. The germline V gene has CDR1 LNHDA and CDR2 SQIVND (reference sequence). The V segment lost 2 bases and the J segment 7 bases; nucleotides outside the gene matches: 7. This CDR3 is 15 amino acids long. The receptor was isolated from a woman aged 25 to 39 with COVID-19, enrolled during active disease. This chain connects TRBV19 to TRBJ2-2; 7 bases are shared with TRBD2. Sequenced: peripheral blood. The CDR3, as DNA: TGTGCCAGTAGTATAATGGCGGGGGTTGACGGGGAGCTGTTTTTT. It is translated as CASSIMAGVDGELFF. The whole variable domain, remainder taken from reference TRBV19 and TRBJ2-2, is DGGITQSPKYLFRKEGQNVTLSCEQNLNHDAMYWYRQDPGQGLRLIYYSQIVNDFQKGDIAEGYSVSREKKESFPLTVTSAQKNPTAFYLCASSIMAGVDGELFFGEGSRLTVL.